This is a list of T cell receptor beta chains from one sample in a study of T cells in tuberculosis. The data were produced by immunoSEQ multiplex PCR, yet TCRdb's version contains in-frame clones alone and is incomplete. Here the sample spans 35,000 to 50,000 clones, 90% to 95% being singletons. The sample was PBMCs. The receptor source for this set is a donor between 5 and 29 years old with latent tuberculosis or without tuberculosis infection. Some clones in this sample may be carry-over from other donors' samples. The CDR3 runs from the conserved cysteine through the conserved F or W. The D gene is left open where the match is weak. Size values are once, few and many counts, or a class for expanded clones, and some rows have none.

j_call	d_call	v_call	clone_size	cdr3_aa	cdr3_nt
TRBJ2-2	NA	TRBV11-1	NA	CASSTANTGELFF	TGTGCCAGCTCGACTGCTAACACCGGGGAGCTGTTTTTT
TRBJ2-1	TRBD2	TRBV5-1	once	CASSLTGTSGSSYNEQFF	TGCGCCAGCAGCTTAACCGGGACTAGCGGGAGCTCCTACAATGAGCAGTTCTTC
TRBJ1-1	NA	TRBV5-1	NA	CASSMTDTEAFF	TGCGCCAGCAGCATGACAGACACTGAAGCTTTCTTT
TRBJ1-2	TRBD1	TRBV9	NA	CASSVAGTAGYTF	TGTGCCAGCAGCGTAGCCGGGACAGCTGGCTACACCTTC
TRBJ1-1	TRBD1	TRBV28	NA	CASSSGQGRVNTEAFF	TGTGCCAGCAGTTCGGGACAGGGGAGGGTGAACACTGAAGCTTTCTTT
TRBJ2-2	NA	TRBV6-5	NA	CASRTWGLDTGELFF	TGTGCCAGCAGGACCTGGGGCCTAGACACCGGGGAGCTGTTTTTT
TRBJ2-7	TRBD2	TRBV7-2	NA	CASSPLGLLVDYEQYF	TGTGCCAGCAGCCCCCTGGGACTATTGGTAGACTACGAGCAGTACTTC
TRBJ2-7	NA	TRBV7-8	NA	CASSSLPTGNSYKQYF	TGTGCCAGCAGCTCCTTGCCTACAGGGAACTCCTACAAGCAGTACTTC
TRBJ2-1	TRBD1	TRBV19	NA	CASSISTGINEQFF	TGTGCCAGTAGTATATCGACAGGGATCAATGAGCAGTTCTTC
TRBJ2-1	TRBD2	TRBV2	NA	CASSARTSGSDEQFF	TGTGCCAGCAGTGCGAGGACTAGCGGGAGTGACGAGCAGTTCTTC
TRBJ2-5	NA	TRBV4-1	few	CASSQDRGVWGAQYF	TGCGCCAGCAGCCAAGATCGGGGAGTCTGGGGGGCCCAGTACTTC
TRBJ2-2	TRBD2	TRBV2	NA	CASSAIVASGVTGELFF	TGTGCCAGCAGTGCGATAGTAGCTAGCGGTGTCACCGGGGAGCTGTTTTTT
TRBJ1-5	NA	TRBV5-5	NA	CASSLQFSNQPQHF	TGTGCCAGCAGCTTGCAGTTTTCGAATCAGCCCCAGCATTTT
TRBJ2-1	NA	TRBV11-2	NA	CASRVSGHNEQFF	TGTGCCAGCCGTGTAAGCGGTCACAATGAGCAGTTCTTC
TRBJ2-3	NA	TRBV28	NA	CASSFLTRTDTQYF	TGTGCCAGCAGTTTTCTAACCCGAACAGATACGCAGTATTTT
TRBJ1-2	TRBD1	TRBV27	NA	CASSLSGTGDYGYTF	TGTGCCAGCAGTTTATCCGGGACAGGGGACTATGGCTACACCTTC
TRBJ2-1	NA	TRBV28	NA	CASSFPSYEQFF	TGTGCCAGCAGTTTCCCTTCCTATGAGCAGTTCTTC
TRBJ2-7	TRBD1	TRBV4-2	NA	CASSQVESGGHEQYF	TGTGCCAGCAGCCAAGTGGAATCAGGGGGTCACGAGCAGTACTTC
TRBJ2-3	TRBD2	TRBV5-1	NA	CASSPVRSGAPTDTQYF	TGCGCCAGCAGCCCGGTAAGGAGCGGGGCCCCCACAGATACGCAGTATTTT
TRBJ2-7	TRBD1	TRBV28	NA	CASSFGATGFYSYEQYF	TGTGCCAGCAGTTTCGGCGCGACAGGGTTTTACTCCTACGAGCAGTACTTC
TRBJ1-1	NA	TRBV4-2	NA	CASSQEVWTLNTEAFF	TGTGCCAGCAGCCAAGAGGTTTGGACTTTGAACACTGAAGCTTTCTTT
TRBJ1-1	NA	TRBV18	NA	CASSPFQVDTEAFF	TGTGCCAGCTCACCGTTTCAGGTTGACACTGAAGCTTTCTTT
TRBJ1-2	TRBD1	TRBV5-1	NA	CASSLEGTGISGYTF	TGCGCCAGCAGCTTGGAGGGGACAGGTATAAGCGGCTACACCTTC
TRBJ2-7	NA	TRBV18	NA	CASSPEVTGEQYF	TGTGCCAGCTCACCGGAGGTAACCGGCGAGCAGTACTTC
TRBJ1-2	TRBD1	TRBV18	NA	CASSPPGQGTDGYTF	TGTGCCAGCTCACCACCGGGACAGGGGACGGATGGCTACACCTTC
TRBJ2-5	TRBD2	TRBV6-6	few	CASSYSGAGVETQYF	TGTGCCAGCAGTTACTCCGGAGCGGGAGTAGAGACCCAGTACTTC
TRBJ2-1	NA	TRBV2	NA	CASFRRDRRNNEQFF	TGTGCCAGCTTTCGCCGGGATAGGAGAAACAATGAGCAGTTCTTC
TRBJ2-6	NA	TRBV5-1	NA	CASSPSGSGANVLTF	TGCGCCAGCAGCCCGTCAGGGTCTGGGGCCAACGTCCTGACTTTC
TRBJ2-7	TRBD1	TRBV7-2	NA	CASSLGTGDEQYF	TGTGCCAGCAGCTTAGGGACAGGGGACGAGCAGTACTTC
TRBJ2-3	TRBD2	TRBV28	NA	CASSFLAGSTDTQYF	TGTGCCAGCAGTTTCCTAGCGGGAAGCACAGATACGCAGTATTTT
TRBJ1-1	NA	TRBV6-5	NA	CASSYSGGPLEAFF	TGTGCCAGCAGTTACTCCGGGGGGCCCCTGGAAGCTTTCTTT
TRBJ1-5	TRBD1	TRBV5-5	NA	CASSPTGAGNQPQHF	TGTGCCAGCAGCCCGACAGGGGCCGGGAATCAGCCCCAGCATTTT
TRBJ2-1	TRBD2	TRBV11-3	NA	CASSAKREGPNEQFF	TGTGCCAGCAGCGCGAAGCGGGAGGGGCCCAATGAGCAGTTCTTC
TRBJ2-7	NA	TRBV19	NA	CASSPVSGGRFSYEQYF	TGTGCCAGTAGTCCCGTCTCAGGAGGCCGATTCTCCTACGAGCAGTACTTC
TRBJ2-1	TRBD2	TRBV12-5	NA	CASGLVRGASGKHEQFF	TGTGCTAGTGGTTTGGTACGGGGGGCTAGCGGGAAACATGAGCAGTTCTTC
TRBJ1-1	NA	TRBV5-6	NA	CASSPSGTPNTEAFF	TGTGCCAGCAGCCCATCCGGGACACCGAACACTGAAGCTTTCTTT
TRBJ1-5	NA	TRBV15	NA	CATSEEAVEQPQHF	TGTGCCACCAGTGAGGAGGCGGTGGAGCAGCCCCAGCATTTT
TRBJ2-3	TRBD2	TRBV4-1	NA	CASSQEGDYRYTDTQYF	TGCGCCAGCAGCCAAGAGGGGGACTACCGCTACACAGATACGCAGTATTTT
TRBJ2-7	TRBD1	TRBV4-1	NA	CASSQGPLGTGGKYEQYF	TGCGCCAGCAGCCAAGGGCCCCTAGGGACAGGGGGCAAGTACGAGCAGTACTTC
TRBJ1-1	NA	TRBV28	NA	CASSIPLSYRQPGERDTEAFF	TGTGCCAGCAGCATCCCCCTTTCCTATCGACAGCCGGGGGAAAGGGACACTGAAGCTTTCTTT
TRBJ1-5	NA	TRBV19	NA	CASRSTGKDQPQHF	TGTGCCAGTCGATCTACAGGGAAGGATCAGCCCCAGCATTTT
TRBJ2-1	NA	TRBV2	NA	CASTLGVYNEQFF	TGTGCCAGCACCCTCGGGGTTTACAATGAGCAGTTCTTC
TRBJ2-1	TRBD2	TRBV5-4	NA	CASSDPSGTHNEQFF	TGTGCCAGCAGCGACCCTAGCGGGACGCACAATGAGCAGTTCTTC
TRBJ1-1	NA	TRBV9	NA	CASTPNSLNTEAFF	TGTGCCAGCACGCCGAACTCCCTGAACACTGAAGCTTTCTTT
TRBJ2-3	NA	TRBV9	NA	CASSVAIFTDTQYF	TGTGCCAGCAGCGTAGCTATCTTCACAGATACGCAGTATTTT
TRBJ1-1	TRBD1	TRBV4-3	NA	CASSLGQGAGEAFF	TGCGCCAGCAGCCTGGGACAGGGGGCGGGCGAAGCTTTCTTT
TRBJ2-5	NA	TRBV4-3	NA	CASSQGVSREKETQYF	TGCGCCAGCAGCCAAGGGGTTTCGAGGGAAAAAGAGACCCAGTACTTC
TRBJ2-7	NA	TRBV11-3	NA	CASSPPGIAKKQYF	TGTGCCAGCAGCCCACCCGGTATTGCCAAAAAGCAGTACTTC
TRBJ2-7	TRBD2	TRBV15	NA	CATSPTSDEQYF	TGTGCCACCAGCCCAACTAGCGACGAGCAGTACTTC
TRBJ2-5	TRBD2	TRBV13	NA	CASSRRLAGELGETQYF	TGTGCCAGCAGCCGTCGACTAGCGGGGGAGTTAGGAGAGACCCAGTACTTC
TRBJ2-3	NA	TRBV5-6	NA	CASSIEEYVEDTQYF	TGTGCCAGCAGCATCGAGGAGTACGTTGAAGATACGCAGTATTTT
TRBJ1-2	NA	TRBV2	NA	CASTEQDYGYTF	TGTGCCAGCACGGAGCAAGACTATGGCTACACCTTC
TRBJ1-2	NA	TRBV9	NA	CASSAAKRGGLYANYGYTF	TGTGCCAGCAGCGCCGCTAAACGGGGAGGCCTCTATGCTAACTATGGCTACACCTTC